Given below is one TCR beta chain in context. The clone's antigen remains unknown. No quality values exist for individual bases; no much larger clone is one base distant. This entry comes from a study of cytomegalovirus exposure and HLA in healthy donors (dated by TCRdb to 2017 to 2019). Background for the entire study: In an earlier analysis of roughly 590 of the donors, less than 350 Gb of sequence data and approximately 120 million unique TCR beta sequences from about 179 million T cells were reported. Approximately 330 gigabases of sequencing data and 75 million to 85 million unique TCR sequences made up an early release that covered under 750 HLA-typed donors. HLA typing covered class I and class II loci at four-digit resolution. To predict cytomegalovirus infection status, the study brought together high-throughput TCR immunosequencing, statistical association of individual TCRs with disease status, and machine learning. Typing coverage differed by locus: A, B, C, DRB1 and DQB1 were typed in about 629-640 donors, DQA1 in 522, DPA1 in nearly 610, and DPB1 in 450 to 480. Every discovery cohort repertoire had been produced on one sequencing platform. The study used immunosequencing to profile the T cell repertoires of about 670 subjects and linked those repertoires to cytomegalovirus serostatus. Alongside the repertoire data, information on donor age, sex, ethnicity and CMV serostatus was compiled. To study patterns of TCR occurrence, a later analysis re-analyzed previously published TCR beta repertoires from around 670 donors and added high-resolution HLA genotyping. Of the 300 to 500 genotyped donors, more than 75% were placed in the genetic ancestry cluster associated with self-reported Caucasian donors. The aim of the study was to test whether cataloging public T cell receptors could identify signatures of past pathogen exposure. In the later analysis, no new phenotypic data were used to find candidate immune exposures; instead, reliance was placed on TCR beta sequences and their occurrence across donors. In addition to the first cohort of around 670 subjects, a separate validation cohort of under 150 different subjects was used. About 5 DR-DQ haplotypes were handled as single units for association and clustering, since linkage in the cohort was strong. Among under 450 genotyped donors of the cohort, an average of roughly 240,000 unique TCR beta nucleotide sequences were sequenced per donor, about a sixth of them non-productive. A later genetic analysis took genome-wide SNP genotypes for about 55% of the 666 donors and used that subset as a discovery cohort. An earlier analysis of 500 to 750 of the donors applied high-throughput TCR beta sequencing to assess whether each TCR beta V gene segment acted as functional or pseudogenic.

Looking up the germline V gene yields CDR1 SGHDT and CDR2 YYEEEE. The CDR3 runs 14 residues from the cysteine to the phenylalanine. The CDR3 DNA has 42 bases and is translated from base 1. Germline trimming amounts to 4 bases on V and 4 bases on J, with 4 as the count of junction bases outside the gene matches. Overall study results and their limits: Assigning TCR associations to individual alleles was difficult when HLA alleles, especially DR and DQ, strongly co-occurred. Compared with equally common non-associated chains, HLA-associated TCR beta chains in a later analysis were more clonally expanded and had lower generation probabilities. In a later genetic analysis, a missense DCLRE1C variant was associated with V-gene and J-gene trimming of TCR beta chains, and the association was replicated in an independent cohort. In both the original and validation cohorts, the classifier was reported to diagnose cytomegalovirus status with high specificity and sensitivity. A cluster of highly shared sequence variants was judged likely to represent a technical artifact of the sequencing pipeline. Presence/absence analyses assumed roughly uniform sequencing depth across donors, an assumption that may not hold. This cohort had only TCR beta chains sequenced, and the lack of alpha or paired-chain data limited which features could be detected. Immune exposure information for the cohort was limited to CMV serostatus. HLA typing was unavailable for some donors at each locus, so association tests used only the typed subset. Because the 87-base-pair reads could not distinguish some IMGT-functional V segments, including TRBV6-2 and TRBV6-3, those segments were excluded. According to a later analysis, parvovirus B19, influenza, CMV and Epstein-Barr virus appeared linked to several top co-occurrence clusters. A later analysis found that TCR association rates varied across HLA loci, with DRB1 alleles showing the most associated TCRs and HLA-C alleles the fewest. Most CMV-associated TCR beta chains appeared to be HLA-restricted in a later analysis, and the HLA associations seemed to be driven largely by CMV exposure. A further reported finding was that TCR beta sequences accurately predicted the HLA-A and HLA-B alleles for most subjects in the first cohort. In vitro tests confirmed that a few of the cytomegalovirus-associated TCR beta chains recognize cytomegalovirus antigens. While some public TCRs were present in many individuals, most TCR sequences turned up only very rarely across donors. An earlier analysis of approximately 570 of the donors showed that most TCR beta V segments appeared in productive rearrangements either about 87% or about 30% of the time, which broadly matched IMGT annotations. The authors suggested that the approach could potentially be generalized to other disease states and immunological phenotypes. The study gave a list of 150 to 200 TCR beta chains associated with cytomegalovirus. In a later genetic analysis, fewer N-insertions in productive TCRs were reported among donors in an Asian-associated ancestry cluster than the roughly 670-donor mean. Specific HLA alleles were associated with 16,951 TCR beta sequences at a false discovery rate of 0.05 in a later analysis. Correlated functional status among segregating V segments might be attributable to linkage disequilibrium, but an unknown experimental factor could not be ruled out. Because counts were too low, 15 or so rarely observed V segments, including chromosome 9 orphons, were excluded from the earlier analysis of some 540 of the donors.

To prepare the library, the immunoSEQ multiplex PCR assay was applied. For the multiplex PCR, a mixture combining 60 forward primers for TCR Vbeta segments and 13 reverse primers for TCR Jbeta segments was used. A multiplex PCR assay on genomic DNA amplified the CDR3 region of rearranged TCR beta genes. The Illumina HiSeq System was used to sequence the amplified TCR beta libraries as 87-base-pair reads. Concerning the study's data processing: Across the 500 to 750 repertoires, a later analysis counted tens of millions of unique TCR beta chains, around 11 million of which were shared by at least two donors. Raw reads were error-corrected and collapsed into unique sequences with a nearest-neighbor algorithm that merged closely related sequences to remove PCR and sequencing errors. CDR3 sequences were aligned to IMGT reference sequences to assign V, D and J gene segments. For a sequence to be retained, a match of at least six nucleotides to both a V gene segment and a J gene segment was required. Rearrangements were classified as productive when the CDR3 lacked stop codons and remained in frame with V and J, and all other rearrangements were classified as non-productive. CDR3 was defined according to IMGT convention as the region running from the second conserved V-encoded cysteine to the conserved J-encoded phenylalanine. The earlier analysis of 550 to 650 of the donors excluded any sequence lacking an unambiguous match to a single V gene segment. An earlier analysis of a few hundred of the donors classified V segments as functional when productive rearrangements were above 56.7% and as segregating when the standard deviation between donors was above 5%. A statistical classification framework was built to diagnose cytomegalovirus status from the catalog of TCR beta chain sequences. A later analysis assigned V and J genes by comparing TCR nucleotide sequences with IMGT/GENE-DB human TR gene sequences. In a later analysis, CDR3 sequences and most-parsimonious VDJ recombination scenarios were assigned using the TCRdist pipeline. A later analysis defined each TCR beta chain by its CDR3 amino acid sequence plus V-gene family, and excluded reads lacking a unique V-gene family. As a way to deal with suspected cross-contamination and a sequencing artifact, a later analysis dropped under 600 nucleotide sequences that were highly shared and had low generation probability. In a later analysis, a clonal expansion index was calculated for each public chain from normalized within-repertoire ranks of inferred template counts. In a later analysis, generation probabilities were computed with a VDJ recombination model fitted to out-of-frame rearrangements, and the resulting probabilities were checked against IGoR. Hypergeometric tests were used in a later analysis to score TCR-TCR, TCR-HLA and TCR-CMV co-occurrence, with a repertoire-size bias correction applied to the TCR pairs. To estimate false discovery rates, a later analysis permuted the HLA or CMV assignments 20 times. In a later analysis, co-occurring TCRs were grouped using DBSCAN, with TCRdist sequence similarity added in when clustering inside HLA-allele-positive subsets. Co-occurrence clustering excluded repertoires with fewer than 30,000 or more than 120,000 public chains, plus five with anomalous nucleotide sharing. TCRdb holds this immuneACCESS table with in-frame rearrangements only. Some clones are missing; in checked studies, unresolved V genes explain under half, and the rest has no known cause. V and J calls and clone size follow that table, whereas D and trimming were derived from the DNA. For this sample there are roughly 97,000 clones; roughly four fifths appear just once. Jointly, the top ten make up about 4.9% of the sample.

The cohort was made up of about 610 healthy bone marrow donors. Cohort members were all nominally healthy when sampled, although unrecorded immune exposures were likely present. The donor tested CMV seropositive and was one of the 289 seropositive cohort members. A peripheral blood sample was provided by each donor, and peripheral blood mononuclear cells were used for TCR beta sequencing. Genomic DNA was extracted from the blood cell samples with the Qiagen DNeasy Blood Extraction Kit. This sequence was found in a man aged 40-50 years in good health and CMV-seropositive. The chain is assembled from TRBV5-6 and TRBJ2-1; the junction holds 8 bases that match TRBD2. Sequencing was carried out using PBMCs. The CDR3 protein is CASSLGTRYNEQFF. In nucleotides, the sequence is TGTGCCAGCAGCCTTGGGACTAGATACAATGAGCAGTTCTTC.